This section outlines one T cell receptor (beta chain) sequence together with its context. The CDR3 sequence is 13 residues long. V gave up 6 bases and J gave up 2 bases; unmatched junction bases: 5. Germline CDR1 and CDR2: SQVTM and ANQGSEA. The table came from immunoSEQ multiplex PCR; TCRdb's copy has only in-frame clones and leaves some out. The sample carries 600,000 or so clones, 70% to 90% recorded once. This entry comes from a study of shared T cell receptors in the human thymus. This same sample was also part of a study on human thymus T cells. As that report states: Having surgery to correct congenital heart defects, healthy Finnish infants acted as the donors. Thymus pieces cut out during corrective heart surgery were the tissue that was used. Thymic and blood repertoires appeared to show biased V and J gene usage. Related work found strong thymic repertoire overlap between unrelated individuals.

The origin of this receptor is a boy in the first two years of life with a congenital heart defect. The V call is TRBV29-1, the J call TRBJ2-3, with 7 bases identical to TRBD1. The material sequenced was thymocytes. The CDR3 protein is CSVVTGYTDTQYF. DNA for the CDR3: TGCAGCGTAGTGACAGGGTACACAGATACGCAGTATTTT.